Following are 21 T cell receptor beta chains from one sample sequenced in a study of spatial heterogeneity in lung cancer. TCRdb processed the 5' RACE reads anew with MiXCR; each CDR3 protein has one entry. In the table there are a few thousand distinct CDR3 sequences, 25% to 35% of which are singletons. No antigens are known for them. The study, taken as a whole, reports: Mutation tallies in tumors tracked expanded intratumoral alpha and beta TCR counts.

The time point here: sample taken at primary tumor resection. The material was lung tumor tissue, obtained at surgery. These receptors were obtained from a female donor with early-stage non-small cell lung cancer.

J is TRBJ2-1 and V is TRBV7-6; maybe TRBD2 (6 bases). The V and J ends lost 5 bases and 2 bases respectively, with 13 bases between them. Germline values: CDR1 SGHVS, CDR2 FNYEAQ. The CDR3 is made up of 15 amino acids. The CDR3 bases are TGTGCCAGCAGCCCACGGGACTCCCCCTACAATGAGCAGTTCTTC. It is translated as CASSPRDSPYNEQFF.

The genes are TRBV20-1 and TRBJ2-1, with 7 bases fitting TRBD2. The CDR3 runs to 15 residues. V dropped 0 bases and J dropped 6; count of bases not matched to a gene: 8. Per germline, CDR1 DFQATT and CDR2 SNEGSKA (reference sequence). CDR3 sequence (DNA): TGCAGTGCTAGAGATCCTAGCGGATTCGCCAATGAGCAGTTCTTC. It specifies CSARDPSGFANEQFF.

This clonotype was detected many times. This chain uses TRBV2 with TRBJ2-1, with 8 nucleotides matching TRBD1. The CDR3 runs 15 residues. The trim removed 7 bases at V and 1 base at J, leaving 6 bases unmatched. CDR1 is SNHLY and CDR2 is FYNNEI in the germline V gene. The CDR3 loop reads CASTGQGNSYNEQFF. CDR3 DNA: TGTGCCAGCACCGGACAGGGCAATTCCTACAATGAGCAGTTCTTC.

Relative to its sample, this clonotype is medium-sized. This rearrangement joins TRBV20-1 to TRBJ2-5, with unresolved D. This CDR3 has 10 amino acids. The V gene lost 5 bases and the J gene lost 7 bases, with 8 bases spanning the gap. Germline CDR1 reads DFQATT; CDR2 reads SNEGSKA (reference sequence). The CDR3 protein is CSAGYRTQYF. For the CDR3, the DNA is TGCAGTGCTGGCTACAGGACCCAGTACTTC.

This clonotype has a count of ten or more. The genes are TRBV9 and TRBJ2-3; TRBD1 might be the D (6 bases). From germline, CDR1 is SGDLS and CDR2 YYNGEE. The V and J ends lost 2 bases and 4 bases respectively, with 17 bases between them. The CDR3 runs to 16 residues. The CDR3 DNA follows: TGTGCCAGCAGCGTTGAGGTGGGCAGGGGATCAGATACGCAGTATTTT. Amino acid sequence: CASSVEVGRGSDTQYF.

Within the sample, this clonotype is medium-sized. The genes are TRBV28 and TRBJ2-1; D is ambiguous. CDR1 and CDR2 (germline): MDHEN, SYDVKM. Trimming took off 6 bases at V and 3 bases at J, with 12 bases between the two ends. The CDR3 spans 14 residues. In DNA form, the CDR3 reads TGTGCCAGCAGCAAAGAGGTCTACTACAATGAGCAGTTCTTC. It is translated as CASSKEVYYNEQFF.

The chain links TRBV7-2 to TRBJ2-5; D may be TRBD1 (5 bases). CDR1 is SGHTA, CDR2 FQGNSA, per germline. This CDR3 spans 16 amino acids. Trimming removed 2 bases at V and 0 bases at J, with 13 bases between. CDR3 DNA sequence: TGTGCCAGCAGCTTACGTGGTGTACAGGACCAAGAGACCCAGTACTTC. Translated, it gives CASSLRGVQDQETQYF.

Sample share makes this clonotype medium-sized. This rearrangement joins TRBV20-1 to TRBJ2-5; 10 nucleotides match TRBD1. CDR1 and CDR2 from the germline V gene are DFQATT and SNEGSKA (reference sequence). CDR3 size: 14 residues. The V gene end was trimmed by 6 bases and the J gene end by 4 bases; junction bases not matched to a gene: 8. CDR3 sequence reads: CSALDRGQGETQYF. For the CDR3, the DNA is TGCAGTGCGCTAGACAGGGGGCAAGGAGAGACCCAGTACTTC.

The chain recombines TRBV20-1 with TRBJ1-5, with 11 bases aligning to TRBD1. The CDR3 is made up of 18 amino acids. V gave up 6 bases and J gave up 6 bases; unmatched junction bases: 19. Germline V gene lookup returns CDR1 DFQATT and CDR2 SNEGSKA (reference sequence). The CDR3 spells CSAKGAGQGAARSQPQHF. CDR3 nucleotides: TGCAGTGCGAAAGGTGCTGGACAGGGGGCGGCGCGGAGTCAGCCCCAGCATTTT.

This chain links TRBV5-6 with TRBJ1-4; perhaps TRBD1 as D (6 bases). This CDR3 has 15 residues. Between the trimmed V and J ends, which lost 1 base and 8 bases, there was a span of 15 bases. Germline V gene lookup returns CDR1 SGHDT and CDR2 YYEEEE. The CDR3 is CASSLWGVGGEKLFF. The CDR3, as DNA: TGTGCCAGCAGCTTGTGGGGAGTGGGGGGCGAAAAACTGTTTTTT.

V gene TRBV11-2 combines with J gene TRBJ2-1; TRBD2 matches 11 bases. Germline loops: CDR1 SGHAT, CDR2 FQNNGV. Trimming removed 4 bases from V and 9 bases from J; junction bases left unmatched: 14. This CDR3 comprises 17 residues. The CDR3 region is CASSWHRIAGGPGEQFF. The DNA of the CDR3 is TGTGCCAGCAGCTGGCACAGGATAGCGGGGGGGCCTGGTGAGCAGTTCTTC.

This clonotype is categorized as medium-sized. J is TRBJ1-3 and V is TRBV29-1, with D hard to call. CDR1 is SQVTM, CDR2 ANQGSEA, per germline. This CDR3 region has 11 residues. V lost 3 bases to trimming and J lost 3 bases, with 3 bases between them. The CDR3 bases are TGCAGCGTTGACGGTGGAAACACCATATATTTT. Translating gives CSVDGGNTIYF. Using reference TRBV29-1 and TRBJ1-3 for the parts outside the CDR3, the full variable domain is SAVISQKPSRDICQRGTSLTIQCQVDSQVTMMFWYRQQPGQSLTLIATANQGSEATYESGFVIDKFPISRPNLTFSTLTVSNMSPEDSSIYLCSVDGGNTIYFGEGSWLTVV.

This clonotype was counted ten times or more. The CDR3 is CASSTTGNTEAFF. DNA of the CDR3: TGTGCCAGCAGTACTACAGGGAACACTGAAGCTTTCTTT. The chain links TRBV7-2 to TRBJ1-1; tentatively, D is TRBD1 (5 bases). Germline V gene data show CDR1 as SGHTA and CDR2 as FQGNSA. The V gene lost 6 bases and the J gene lost 1 base, with 9 bases spanning the gap. The CDR3 covers 13 residues.

V gene TRBV6-5 combines with J gene TRBJ1-1; perhaps TRBD1 as D (5 bases). Germline CDR1 reads MNHEY; CDR2 reads SVGAGI. CDR3 length: 14 amino acids. V was cut by 4 bases and J by 1 base, with 10 bases left in between. The CDR3: CASSLTRGNTEAFF. CDR3 nucleotides: TGTGCCAGCAGTTTGACAAGGGGGAACACTGAAGCTTTCTTT.

V usage is TRBV6-5 and J usage is TRBJ2-7; D ambiguous. The CDR3 extends over 9 amino acids. Germline CDR1 MNHEY, CDR2 SVGAGI. Trimming removed 11 bases at V and 7 bases at J, with 9 bases between. CDR3 protein: CAGLREQYF. The CDR3 DNA follows: TGTGCCGGGCTGAGGGAGCAGTACTTC.

A few counts support this clonotype. The chain uses TRBV3-1 and TRBJ2-1, with D maybe TRBD2 (6 bases). Deletions cut 0 bases from V and 7 bases from J, with 13 bases between. This CDR3 region has 15 residues. Germline V gene lookup returns CDR1 LGHDT and CDR2 YNNKEL (reference sequence). The CDR3 bases are TGTGCCAGCAGCCAAGACAGGAGGGTTCTGAATGAGCAGTTCTTC. Translation: CASSQDRRVLNEQFF.

This clonotype was seen more than once but under ten times. V is TRBV6-5 and J is TRBJ2-3, with 8 bases matching TRBD2. The V and J ends lost 10 bases and 5 bases, in that order; junction bases with no gene match: 5. The CDR3 is made up of 12 amino acids. Germline lookup yields CDR1 MNHEY and CDR2 SVGAGI. CDR3 region: CATGGGRDTQYF. CDR3 in DNA: TGTGCCACCGGGGGGGGGCGAGATACGCAGTATTTT.

In this sample, this clonotype is medium-sized (0.01 to 0.1%). CDR3 loop: CASSSLSGGADEQYF. CDR3 coding DNA: TGTGCCAGCAGTTCACTCAGCGGGGGGGCAGACGAGCAGTACTTC. This chain uses TRBV27 with TRBJ2-7; TRBD2 agrees at 10 bases. J was trimmed by 5 bases and V by 4 bases; bases with no gene match: 8. The CDR3 is 15 residues long. CDR1 MNHEY and CDR2 SMNVEV come from the germline V gene (reference sequence).

This clonotype was detected once. V gene TRBV5-1 combines with J gene TRBJ2-1; TRBD1 aligns across 12 bases. Germline V gene sequence: CDR1 SGHRS, CDR2 YFSETQ. The CDR3 is made up of 15 amino acids. V lost 0 bases and J lost 8; bases outside the gene matches: 3. The CDR3 loop is CASSLAGQGAYEQFF. The DNA of the CDR3 is TGCGCCAGCAGCTTGGCGGGACAGGGGGCTTATGAGCAGTTCTTC.

In its sample, this clonotype was seen many times. The V call is TRBV28, the J call TRBJ2-1; either TRBD1 or TRBD2 may supply D (5 bases each). V was clipped by 6 bases and J by 9 bases, with 12 bases between them. This CDR3 has 12 residues. The germline CDR1 and CDR2 sequences are MDHEN and SYDVKM. Here the CDR3 reads CASSLPGTEQFF. The CDR3 DNA is TGTGCCAGCAGCTTACCAGGGACTGAGCAGTTCTTC.

By share of the sample, this clonotype is medium-sized. V and J are TRBV25-1 and TRBJ2-1; D remains ambiguous. V dropped 3 bases and J dropped 0 bases, with 21 bases sitting between them. The CDR3 runs 19 residues. The germline CDR1 and CDR2 sequences are MGHDK and SYGVNS. Here the CDR3 DNA reads TGTGCCAGCAGTGAGCGTTATGCGCCGGACGGCAGCTCCTACAATGAGCAGTTCTTC. Amino acids: CASSERYAPDGSSYNEQFF.